This TCR beta chain was sequenced in a study of blood T cells in healthy people across ages. Study-level information: For every two T cells, template switching captured about one barcoded beta molecule. Overall study findings and caveats: Greater diversity and more naive CD4+ cells were seen in long-lived donors than in aged donors.

On this clonotype itself: Its target is unknown.

Donors were systemically healthy Caucasian individuals from Russia aged about 6 to 95 years. Together with a sample-barcoded 5' primer, a J-beta primer mix was included in a second PCR lasting 7 to 11 cycles. Each cDNA was tagged by a template-switch adaptor containing 12 random nucleotides. MiXCR was run by TCRdb on the 5' RACE reads, yielding one entry per CDR3 protein. The sample includes 1.8 million or so distinct CDR3 sequences, approximately 40% of them seen just once. The CDR3 extends over 18 amino acids. Germline assignment: CDR1 MGHRA and CDR2 YSYEKL. With 0 bases clipped from V and 9 bases from J, the junction kept 15 bases outside the gene matches.

The sample comprised blood. This rearrangement joins TRBV4-1 to TRBJ1-4, with TRBD1 matching over 8 bases. This sequence originates from a human donor in good health. This chain's CDR3 is CASSQDLMAGGLYQKLFF. The CDR3, as DNA: TGCGCCAGCAGCCAAGATCTCATGGCAGGGGGCTTATATCAAAAACTGTTTTTT.